One and the same sample provided the 32 T cell receptor beta chains below, sequenced in a study of cytomegalovirus exposure and HLA in healthy donors. The primer mix had 60 Vbeta and 13 Jbeta primers. The table came from immunoSEQ multiplex PCR; TCRdb's copy has only in-frame clones and leaves some out. This table has some 86,000 clones, roughly 83% appearing once. Sequencing was performed on PBMCs. Receptor source: a woman aged 40 to 49 in good health and CMV-seropositive.

The V and J genes are TRBV7-2 and TRBJ2-2; TRBD2 aligns across 8 bases. This CDR3 contains 15 residues. Losses at the gene ends were 3 bases for V and 1 base for J; bases not matched to a gene: 1. The germline V gene encodes CDR1 SGHTA and CDR2 FQGNSA. This chain's CDR3 is CASSLSGGNTGELFF. The CDR3 DNA sequence: TGTGCCAGCAGCTTGAGCGGGGGGAACACCGGGGAGCTGTTTTTT. The full variable domain, rest sourced from reference TRBV7-2 and TRBJ2-2, is GAGVSQSPSNKVTEKGKDVELRCDPISGHTALYWYRQSLGQGLEFLIYFQGNSAPDKSGLPSDRFSAERTGGSVSTLTIQRTQQEDSAVYLCASSLSGGNTGELFFGEGSRLTVL.

This clone has more than one count but fewer than ten. The CDR3 nucleotides are TGTGCCAGCAGCACACGGGACAGCTCTGGAAACACCATATATTTT. Translated: CASSTRDSSGNTIYF. This chain uses TRBV11-3 with TRBJ1-3; 7 bases map to TRBD1. Germline values: CDR1 SGHNT, CDR2 YENEEA. There are 15 residues in the CDR3. The ends lost 5 bases at V and 0 bases at J; junction bases unmatched: 4.

The J gene is TRBJ1-5, the V gene TRBV30; D possibly corresponds to TRBD1 (6 bases). This CDR3 is 13 amino acids long. V lost 2 bases and J lost 5, with 10 bases in between. Per germline, CDR1 GTSNPN and CDR2 SVGIG (reference sequence). The CDR3 is CAWSPQGDQPQHF. The CDR3 DNA is TGTGCCTGGAGTCCACAGGGCGATCAGCCCCAGCATTTT.

This sequence joins TRBV4-1 and TRBJ2-3; 10 bases align to TRBD2. Trimming took 4 bases from V and 2 from J; bases not matched to a gene: 3. The V gene's germline CDR1 is MGHRA and CDR2 YSYEKL. The CDR3 consists of 15 residues. The CDR3 loop is CASSLGTSDTDTQYF. The CDR3 bases are TGCGCCAGCAGCCTAGGGACTAGCGACACAGATACGCAGTATTTT.

The chain employs TRBV25-1 and TRBJ2-2; D is possibly TRBD1 (5 bases). This CDR3 spans 15 amino acids. The V gene lost 3 bases and the J gene lost 4 bases, with 12 bases spanning the gap. Germline loops: CDR1 MGHDK, CDR2 SYGVNS. The CDR3 nucleotides are TGTGCCAGCAGTGAGGCAGGGTTGGTCACCGGGGAGCTGTTTTTT. Its protein product is CASSEAGLVTGELFF.

The gene calls are TRBV28 and TRBJ1-1, with no clear D. Germline CDR1 reads MDHEN; CDR2 reads SYDVKM. V dropped 8 bases and J dropped 1 base, with 11 bases sitting between them. The CDR3 length is 13 residues. The CDR3 DNA sequence: TGTGCCAGCTTCGAGGTAAAGAACACTGAAGCTTTCTTT. This codes for CASFEVKNTEAFF.

The chain recombines TRBV6-5 with TRBJ1-2, with TRBD1 identical over 12 bases. This CDR3 is built from 16 residues. Germline V gene sequence: CDR1 MNHEY, CDR2 SVGAGI. J lost 2 bases, V lost 4 bases, and 5 bases had no gene match. CDR3 sequence (DNA): TGTGCCAGCAGTTCGGGACAGGGGGCCCCAAACTATGGCTACACCTTC. It is translated as CASSSGQGAPNYGYTF.

In its sample, this clone was seen a few times. This chain uses TRBV27 with TRBJ2-7; weak D call: TRBD2 (5 bases). Trimming took off 7 bases at V and 7 bases at J, with 17 bases between the two ends. CDR1 and CDR2 from the germline V gene are MNHEY and SMNVEV (reference sequence). CDR3 length equals 13 residues. The CDR3 bases are TGTGCCAGCACCTCTCAGTTGGCGGGTGAGCAGTACTTC. Its protein product is CASTSQLAGEQYF.

This clone was seen a few times. V gene TRBV9 combines with J gene TRBJ2-7; weak D call: TRBD2 (6 bases). There are 12 residues in the CDR3. V dropped 3 bases and J dropped 6 bases, with 10 bases sitting between them. In germline, CDR1 is SGDLS, CDR2 YYNGEE. CDR3 in amino acids: CASSGGGLEQYF. For the CDR3, the DNA is TGTGCCAGCAGCGGGGGAGGCCTCGAGCAGTACTTC.

The CDR3 nucleotides are TGTGCCAGCAGAGACAGGGGCACTGAAGCTTTCTTT. This translates into CASRDRGTEAFF. The V gene is TRBV28, the J gene TRBJ1-1; 8 positions match TRBD1. This CDR3 has 12 amino acids. Germline CDR1 reads MDHEN; CDR2 reads SYDVKM. Trimming cost V 6 bases and J 4 bases; bases outside gene matches: 1.

This sequence joins TRBV6-1 and TRBJ2-2; TRBD2 is a possible D gene (6 bases). Germline V CDR1 and CDR2: MNHNS, SASEGT. The length of the CDR3 is 13 residues. V was shortened by 10 bases and J by 4 bases, with 13 bases between the two germline ends. CDR3 coding DNA: TGTGCCACCAGACTAGTCATCACCGGGGAGCTGTTTTTT. Protein sequence: CATRLVITGELFF.

V gene TRBV6-5 combines with J gene TRBJ2-1; 14 positions agree with TRBD2. This CDR3 contains 15 residues. J gave up 6 bases and V 6 bases, and 4 bases lay outside the gene matches. Germline V gives CDR1 MNHEY, CDR2 SVGAGI. The CDR3 DNA sequence: TGTGCCAGCAGCGACGGACTAGCGGGGGGCAATGAGCAGTTCTTC. Translating it yields CASSDGLAGGNEQFF.

The chain couples TRBV29-1 to TRBJ2-7; D is ambiguous. This CDR3 comprises 11 residues. The germline gives CDR1 SQVTM, CDR2 ANQGSEA. V lost 6 bases, J lost 3 bases, and 9 bases lay in between. CDR3 sequence: CSVESYYEQYF. The CDR3 DNA follows: TGCAGCGTAGAATCCTACTACGAGCAGTACTTC.

J is TRBJ2-3 and V is TRBV21-1; TRBD2, the table's D call, lacks a check against the DNA. TRBV21-1 is marked as a pseudogene. This CDR3 has 20 amino acids. The CDR3 region is CASSKGGNSGGAFLADTQYF. CDR3 nucleotides: TGTGCCAGCAGCAAAGGTGGGAATAGCGGGGGGGCATTTTTAGCAGATACGCAGTATTTT.

The sample holds a few counts of this clone. This chain uses TRBV27 with TRBJ1-4; 8 bases line up with TRBD1. V lost 4 bases and J lost 8; bases outside the gene matches: 3. The CDR3 is made up of 13 amino acids. The germline V gene has CDR1 MNHEY and CDR2 SMNVEV (reference sequence). This chain's CDR3 is CASSSGGLEKLFF. CDR3 DNA sequence: TGTGCCAGCAGTTCAGGGGGCTTAGAAAAACTGTTTTTT.

CDR3 region: CAGGGTGTREQYF. Written as DNA, the CDR3 is TGTGCCGGCGGGGGGACAGGGACGAGGGAGCAGTACTTC. V and J are TRBV30 and TRBJ2-7, with D perhaps TRBD1 (9 bases). Germline V gives CDR1 GTSNPN, CDR2 SVGIG (reference sequence). V was clipped by 8 bases and J by 7 bases, with 21 bases between them. This CDR3 comprises 13 residues.

This chain links TRBV6-6 with TRBJ1-2; 8 bases are shared with TRBD1. CDR1 is MNHNY and CDR2 is SVGAGI in the germline V gene (reference sequence). The V segment lost 1 base and the J segment 1 base; nucleotides outside the gene matches: 2. The CDR3 is 15 residues long. CDR3 amino acids: CASSYWTGSNYGYTF. Written as DNA, the CDR3 is TGTGCCAGCAGTTACTGGACAGGGAGTAACTATGGCTACACCTTC.

V is TRBV28 and J is TRBJ2-7, with 14 bases that match TRBD2. Unmatched junction bases numbered 16, after V lost 6 bases and J lost 6 bases. The CDR3 spans 18 residues. Germline CDR1 is MDHEN and CDR2 is SYDVKM. CDR3 loop: CASRDPGLAGEGFCEQYF. The CDR3 DNA sequence: TGTGCCAGCAGAGATCCGGGACTAGCGGGAGAGGGGTTCTGCGAGCAGTACTTC.

The J gene is TRBJ1-1, the V gene TRBV18; no reliable D call. The V end lost 0 bases, the J end lost 1 base, and 9 bases lay between the germline ends. This CDR3 region has 15 residues. Germline CDR1 reads KGHSH; CDR2 reads LQKENI. The CDR3 is CASSPPRSQNTEAFF. The CDR3 bases are TGTGCCAGCTCACCACCGCGTAGCCAGAACACTGAAGCTTTCTTT.

J is TRBJ2-1 and V is TRBV30; 11 bases match TRBD2. This CDR3 comprises 14 residues. Germline CDR1 and CDR2: GTSNPN and SVGIG (reference sequence). V was clipped by 3 bases and J by 2 bases; unmatched bases: 0. The CDR3 bases are TGTGCCTGGAGGGGACTAGCGGCCTACAATGAGCAGTTCTTC. The encoded protein is CAWRGLAAYNEQFF. The full variable domain, with the rest looked up from reference TRBV30 and TRBJ2-1, is SQTIHQWPATLVQPVGSPLSLECTVEGTSNPNLYWYRQAAGRGLQLLFYSVGIGQISSEVPQNLSASRPQDRQFILSSKKLLLSDSGFYLCAWRGLAAYNEQFFGPGTRLTVL.

This clone was observed a single time. The chain carries TRBV30 and TRBJ2-1; 8 nucleotides line up with TRBD1. The CDR3 is 14 residues long. The germline V gene encodes CDR1 GTSNPN and CDR2 SVGIG (reference sequence). After removal of 3 bases from V and 4 bases from J, the junction contained 5 bases not matched to a gene. CDR3 nucleotides: TGTGCCTGGAGCGCCGGACAGGGATACAATGAGCAGTTCTTC. Its protein is CAWSAGQGYNEQFF.

The chain uses TRBV10-3 and TRBJ2-7; tentative D call: TRBD2 (5 bases). The germline gives CDR1 ENHRY, CDR2 SYGVKD. Trimming stripped 7 bases from V and 6 bases from J, with 19 bases between. The CDR3 runs to 14 residues. The CDR3 sequence is CAIKYRELQSEQYF. The DNA for the CDR3 is TGTGCCATCAAATACCGGGAACTCCAATCCGAGCAGTACTTC.

The chain joins TRBV28 to TRBJ2-7; 7 nucleotides match TRBD1. Trimming removed 6 bases from V and 0 bases from J; junction bases left unmatched: 11. The CDR3 length is 16 residues. In germline, CDR1 is MDHEN, CDR2 SYDVKM. The CDR3 coding sequence is TGTGCCAGCAGCGAACCTAGGACAGGCCTCTCCTACGAGCAGTACTTC. It yields the protein CASSEPRTGLSYEQYF.

The genes are TRBV25-1 and TRBJ2-7, with TRBD2 identical over 8 bases. The V gene's germline CDR1 is MGHDK and CDR2 SYGVNS. The CDR3 is made up of 16 amino acids. V lost 8 bases and J lost 6; bases outside the gene matches: 18. DNA for the CDR3: TGTGCCAGCGGATCGGGGGCGGGAGGAACAGGAGGCGAGCAGTACTTC. Translating gives CASGSGAGGTGGEQYF.

The count of this clone is one. V is TRBV12-5 and J is TRBJ1-1; D possibly corresponds to TRBD1 (5 bases). The CDR3 totals 14 residues. Germline V lookup: CDR1 LGHNT, CDR2 FRNRAP. Trimming removed 5 bases at V and 1 base at J, with 11 bases between. The CDR3 is CASGPDRQNTEAFF. The CDR3 DNA reads as TGTGCTAGTGGTCCCGACAGACAGAACACTGAAGCTTTCTTT.

The CDR3 region is CASRGRSNQPQHF. The CDR3 DNA sequence: TGTGCCAGTCGGGGGAGGAGCAATCAGCCCCAGCATTTT. The rearrangement joins TRBV19 to TRBJ1-5, with a possible D match to TRBD1 (5 bases). Germline CDR1 and CDR2: LNHDA and SQIVND (reference sequence). Trimming took off 8 bases at V and 1 base at J, with 9 bases between the two ends. This CDR3 spans 13 amino acids.

V is TRBV19 and J is TRBJ2-7; the D gene is possibly TRBD2 (5 bases). The V gene lost 3 bases and the J gene lost 7 bases, with 16 bases spanning the gap. The CDR3 totals 14 residues. The germline gives CDR1 LNHDA, CDR2 SQIVND (reference sequence). The CDR3 is CASSMAGLVGEQYF. The CDR3 nucleotides read TGTGCCAGTAGTATGGCGGGCTTGGTGGGTGAGCAGTACTTC. Variable domain in full (rest from reference TRBV19 and TRBJ2-7): DGGITQSPKYLFRKEGQNVTLSCEQNLNHDAMYWYRQDPGQGLRLIYYSQIVNDFQKGDIAEGYSVSREKKESFPLTVTSAQKNPTAFYLCASSMAGLVGEQYFGPGTRLTVT.

The chain employs TRBV5-1 and TRBJ1-2; 8 bases agree with TRBD1. After removal of 3 bases from V and 8 bases from J, the junction contained 15 bases not matched to a gene. The germline V gene encodes CDR1 SGHRS and CDR2 YFSETQ. The length of the CDR3 is 16 residues. CDR3 sequence reads: CASSWTGPRAEGGYTF. The CDR3 coding sequence is TGCGCCAGCAGCTGGACAGGGCCACGAGCAGAAGGGGGCTACACCTTC. Full variable domain (outside the CDR3, taken from reference TRBV5-1 and TRBJ1-2): KAGVTQTPRYLIKTRGQQVTLSCSPISGHRSVSWYQQTPGQGLQFLFEYFSETQRNKGNFPGRFSGRQFSNSRSEMNVSTLELGDSALYLCASSWTGPRAEGGYTFGSGTRLTVV.

This sequence joins TRBV6-1 and TRBJ1-2; D may be TRBD1 (5 bases). Germline CDR1 MNHNS, CDR2 SASEGT. V shed 1 base and J shed 8 bases, with 17 bases lying between them. CDR3 length equals 15 residues. The CDR3 DNA follows: TGTGCCAGCAGTGAAGTTGACAGCAGTTCCTACGGCTACACCTTC. Encoded protein: CASSEVDSSSYGYTF.

The chain links TRBV12-5 to TRBJ2-5, with D tentatively TRBD1 (6 bases). The V end lost 1 base, the J end lost 2 bases, and 14 bases lay between the germline ends. This CDR3 comprises 16 residues. From germline, CDR1 is LGHNT and CDR2 FRNRAP. The CDR3, as DNA: TGTGCTAGTGGTTTGGGAGGGACATCTGGACAAGAGACCCAGTACTTC. It yields the protein CASGLGGTSGQETQYF.

The chain recombines TRBV29-1 with TRBJ1-3; tentatively, D is TRBD1 (6 bases). The CDR3 loop spans 14 amino acids. Germline CDR1 reads SQVTM; CDR2 reads ANQGSEA. V was clipped by 4 bases and J by 4 bases, with 14 bases between them. The CDR3 DNA sequence: TGCAGCGTTGTCGACAGGCGATACGGAAACACCATATATTTT. Its translation: CSVVDRRYGNTIYF.

This sequence joins TRBV5-8 and TRBJ2-3; a weak D match, TRBD1 (6 bases). Germline V gene data show CDR1 as SGHTS and CDR2 as YDEGEE. Trimming pared 0 bases from V and 0 bases from J, leaving 8 bases between. CDR3 length: 15 residues. CDR3: CASSLGTASTDTQYF. CDR3 coding DNA: TGTGCCAGCAGCTTGGGGACAGCTAGCACAGATACGCAGTATTTT.